This entry concerns a single TCR beta chain. The antigen is undetermined. Method: immunoSEQ multiplex PCR; TCRdb's copy keeps in-frame clones and lacks some. The table lists tens of thousands of clones, around 85% of them singletons, with 15% to 19% in the top ten. Germline values: CDR1 MGHRA, CDR2 YSYEKL. CDR3 length: 14 amino acids. With 4 bases removed from V and 5 bases from J, the gap between germline ends came to 12 bases. Time point reported: after dendritic cell vaccination, including at tumor progression/relapse. Before vaccination, two weeks after the third vaccination, and at progression, PBMC were collected. The sample originates from a study of glioma-infiltrating T cells after dendritic cell vaccination. Across the whole study: Between the early 2000s and the early 2010s, patients got autologous tumor lysate-pulsed dendritic cell vaccines.

Study results and caveats: Complete blood and tumor specimen sets were limited to few patients.

The TCR was taken from a human donor with glioblastoma. The sequences come from blood, collected after dendritic cell vaccination. V gene TRBV4-1 combines with J gene TRBJ2-1, with a weak D call TRBD1 (6 bases). CDR3 protein: CASSPDSQNNEQFF. The DNA for the CDR3 is TGCGCCAGCAGCCCGGACAGTCAGAACAATGAGCAGTTCTTC.